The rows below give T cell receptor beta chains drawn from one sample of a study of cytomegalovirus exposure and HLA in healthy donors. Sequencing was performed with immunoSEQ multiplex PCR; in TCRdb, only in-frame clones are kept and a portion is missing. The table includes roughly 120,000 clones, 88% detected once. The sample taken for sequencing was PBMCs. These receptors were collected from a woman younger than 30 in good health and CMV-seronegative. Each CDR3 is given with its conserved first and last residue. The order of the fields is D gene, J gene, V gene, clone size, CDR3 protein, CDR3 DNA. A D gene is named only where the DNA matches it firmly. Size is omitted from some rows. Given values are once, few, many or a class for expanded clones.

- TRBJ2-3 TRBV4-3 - CASSQEGLPHGTDTQYF TGCGCCAGCAGCCAAGAAGGACTCCCACACGGCACAGATACGCAGTATTTT
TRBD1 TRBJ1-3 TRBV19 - CASSTGQGAGNTIYF TGTGCCAGTAGTACCGGACAGGGGGCAGGAAACACCATATATTTT
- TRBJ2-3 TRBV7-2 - CASSQLGTDTQYF TGTGCCAGCAGCCAACTTGGCACAGATACGCAGTATTTT
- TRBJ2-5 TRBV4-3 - CASRLTGMEGTQYF TGCGCCAGCAGACTTACAGGGATGGAAGGGACCCAGTACTTC
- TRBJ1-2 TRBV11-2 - CASSLATYGYTF TGTGCCAGCAGCTTAGCCACATATGGCTACACCTTC
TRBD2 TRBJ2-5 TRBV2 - CASSGQLAGGETQYF TGTGCCAGCAGTGGTCAACTAGCGGGGGGAGAGACCCAGTACTTC
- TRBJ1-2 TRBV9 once CASSVSLLPGSYTF TGTGCCAGCAGCGTAAGTCTTCTCCCCGGGAGCTACACCTTC
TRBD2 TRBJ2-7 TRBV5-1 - CASSLSSGYEQYF TGCGCCAGCAGCTTGTCTAGCGGATACGAGCAGTACTTC
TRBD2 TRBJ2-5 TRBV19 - CASSRGLAGAQETQYF TGTGCCAGTAGTAGGGGACTAGCGGGGGCCCAAGAGACCCAGTACTTC
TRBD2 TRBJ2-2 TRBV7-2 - CASSRLAPGELFF TGTGCCAGCAGCCGACTAGCGCCCGGGGAGCTGTTTTTT
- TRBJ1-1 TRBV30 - CAWSAGGTEAFF TGTGCCTGGAGTGCCGGGGGCACTGAAGCTTTCTTT
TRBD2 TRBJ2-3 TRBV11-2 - CASSFGQLATTQYF TGTGCCAGCAGCTTTGGGCAACTAGCGACTACGCAGTATTTT
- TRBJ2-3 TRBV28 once CASSFWGGTDTQYF TGTGCCAGCAGTTTCTGGGGGGGCACAGATACGCAGTATTTT
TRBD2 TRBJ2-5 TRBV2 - CASKARTSGQETQYF TGTGCCAGCAAGGCGAGGACTAGCGGACAAGAGACCCAGTACTTC
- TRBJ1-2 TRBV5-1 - CASSWAGPDGYTF TGCGCCAGCAGCTGGGCGGGGCCTGACGGCTACACCTTC
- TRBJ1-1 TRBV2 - CANQINPRGGTEAFF TGTGCCAACCAGATAAACCCCCGGGGGGGCACTGAAGCTTTCTTT
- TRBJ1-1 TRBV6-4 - CASSDSTSSGEAFF TGTGCCAGCAGTGACTCGACTAGTAGCGGTGAAGCTTTCTTT
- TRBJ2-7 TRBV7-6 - CASSLADSYEQYF TGTGCCAGCAGCTTAGCTGACAGCTACGAGCAGTACTTC
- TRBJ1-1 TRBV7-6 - CASSSQGSNTEAFF TGTGCCAGCAGCTCCCAGGGTTCGAACACTGAAGCTTTCTTT
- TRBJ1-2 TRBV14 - CASSQRVTGNGYTF TGTGCCAGCAGCCAACGAGTTACGGGGAATGGCTACACCTTC
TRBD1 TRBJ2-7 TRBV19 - CASTGTGGAKQYF TGTGCCAGTACCGGGACAGGGGGCGCAAAGCAGTACTTC
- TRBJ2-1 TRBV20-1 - CSASFDNEQFF TGCAGTGCTAGTTTCGACAATGAGCAGTTCTTC
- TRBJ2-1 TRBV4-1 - CASSPLQANNEQFF TGCGCCAGCAGCCCTCTGCAGGCCAACAATGAGCAGTTCTTC
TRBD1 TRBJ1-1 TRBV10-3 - CAIREQANRGGDTEAFF TGTGCCATCAGGGAGCAGGCGAACAGGGGAGGTGACACTGAAGCTTTCTTT
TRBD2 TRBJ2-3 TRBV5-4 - CASSLQREVSDTQYF TGTGCCAGCAGCTTGCAGCGGGAGGTCTCAGATACGCAGTATTTT
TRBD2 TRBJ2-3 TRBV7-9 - CASSLASGGDTDTQYF TGTGCCAGCAGCCTTGCTAGCGGGGGGGACACAGATACGCAGTATTTT
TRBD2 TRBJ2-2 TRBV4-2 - CASSQDLAGGWAGELFF TGTGCCAGCAGCCAAGATCTCGCGGGAGGTTGGGCAGGGGAGCTGTTTTTT
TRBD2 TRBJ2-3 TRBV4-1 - CASSRKGPTSGGSDTQYF TGCGCCAGCAGCCGAAAAGGCCCCACTAGCGGGGGGTCAGATACGCAGTATTTT
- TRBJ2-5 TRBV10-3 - CAIAGGETQYF TGTGCCATCGCGGGCGGGGAGACCCAGTACTTC
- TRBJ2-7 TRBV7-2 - CASSLAGGPLNEQYF TGTGCCAGCAGCTTAGCGGGAGGACCCCTTAACGAGCAGTACTTC
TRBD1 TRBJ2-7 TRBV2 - CASSARGTYEQYF TGTGCCAGCAGTGCCAGGGGGACCTACGAGCAGTACTTC
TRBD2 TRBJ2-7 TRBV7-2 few CASSLQSGRNHYEQYF TGTGCCAGCAGCTTACAAAGCGGGAGGAACCACTACGAGCAGTACTTC
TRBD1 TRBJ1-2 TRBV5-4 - CASSLDTGTGVPYGYTF TGTGCCAGCAGCTTGGATACCGGGACAGGGGTTCCTTATGGCTACACCTTC
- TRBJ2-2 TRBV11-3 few CASSHNRAGELFF TGTGCCAGCAGCCACAACAGGGCCGGGGAGCTGTTTTTT
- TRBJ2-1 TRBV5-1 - CASTGVSSSYNEQFF TGCGCCAGCACTGGAGTCTCTAGCTCCTACAATGAGCAGTTCTTC
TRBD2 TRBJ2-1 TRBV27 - CASATGLASNEQFF TGTGCCAGCGCTACGGGACTAGCTTCCAATGAGCAGTTCTTC
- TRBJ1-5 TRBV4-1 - CASSQDGRGAGQPQHF TGCGCCAGCAGCCAAGATGGCCGGGGGGCGGGTCAGCCCCAGCATTTT
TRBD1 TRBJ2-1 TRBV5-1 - CASRLGQGEGNEQFF TGCGCCAGCAGGCTGGGACAGGGGGAGGGCAATGAGCAGTTCTTC
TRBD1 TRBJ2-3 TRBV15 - CATSRDRGDRGTDTQYF TGTGCCACCAGCAGAGATCGTGGGGACAGGGGAACAGATACGCAGTATTTT
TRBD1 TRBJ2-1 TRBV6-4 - CASSDGQGAHNEQFF TGTGCCAGCAGTGATGGACAGGGGGCACACAATGAGCAGTTCTTC
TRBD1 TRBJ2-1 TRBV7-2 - CASRPGTVYNEQFF TGTGCCAGCAGACCCGGGACAGTCTACAATGAGCAGTTCTTC
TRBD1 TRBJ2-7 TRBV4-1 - CASSQVYRGTSYEQYF TGCGCCAGCAGCCAAGTTTACAGGGGGACTTCCTACGAGCAGTACTTC
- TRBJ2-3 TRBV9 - CTKHRESTDTQYF TGTACAAAGCATAGGGAGTCCACAGATACGCAGTATTTT
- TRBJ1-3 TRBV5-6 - CASSLRHRARNTIYF TGTGCCAGCAGCTTGAGGCACAGGGCCCGAAACACCATATATTTT